This T cell receptor (beta chain) was observed in a study of control samples from healthy donors and cancer patients. This CDR3 region has 15 residues. Germline V lookup: CDR1 MNHEY, CDR2 SVGAGI. The V end lost 3 bases, the J end lost 7 bases, and 15 bases lay between the germline ends. Repertoires were generated with immunoSEQ multiplex PCR, while TCRdb's copy carries only in-frame clones and drops some. Of 350,000 to 450,000 clones listed, around nine tenths are singletons. Specimen: PBMCs. The receptor was isolated from a man in his forties with head and neck cancer. This chain connects TRBV6-5 to TRBJ1-4, with D possibly matching TRBD1 (5 bases). CDR3 sequence reads: CASSYSPGRGEKLFF. The CDR3 nucleotides read TGTGCCAGCAGTTATAGCCCGGGGCGAGGTGAAAAACTGTTTTTT.